This T cell receptor (beta chain) was observed in a study of cytomegalovirus exposure and HLA in healthy donors. As for the study in general: The approximately 120 validation repertoires matched the roughly 630 first-cohort repertoires in platform, a later analysis reported.

Germline values: CDR1 LNHDA, CDR2 SQIVND (reference sequence). Trimming removed 2 bases from V and 0 bases from J, with 8 bases in between. CDR3 length equals 15 residues. Assay: immunoSEQ multiplex PCR; the TCRdb copy retains only in-frame clones and omits some. This table has 130,000 to 150,000 clones, just under 85% appearing once. As to this clone: Its target is not known.

Study-level findings and limits: Reports indicated that the classifier achieved high specificity and sensitivity in diagnosing cytomegalovirus status.

This TCR was recovered from a woman in her twenties or thirties in good health and CMV-seronegative. The sequenced material came from PBMCs. This chain joins TRBV19 and TRBJ1-5; D is unresolved. In DNA, the CDR3 is TGTGCCAGTAGTATAACACCTTATAGCAATCAGCCCCAGCATTTT. This encodes CASSITPYSNQPQHF. Based on the CDR3 plus reference TRBV19 and TRBJ1-5, the full variable domain is DGGITQSPKYLFRKEGQNVTLSCEQNLNHDAMYWYRQDPGQGLRLIYYSQIVNDFQKGDIAEGYSVSREKKESFPLTVTSAQKNPTAFYLCASSITPYSNQPQHFGDGTRLSIL.